The next 15 T cell receptor beta chains were all read from a single sample in a study of glioma-infiltrating T cells after dendritic cell vaccination. Measured with immunoSEQ multiplex PCR; TCRdb has only the in-frame clones, and not every one. In the table there are around 37,000 clones, about 80% of which are singletons. Here the sequenced sample was blood, taken before dendritic cell vaccination. The receptors here all came from a human donor with glioblastoma.

The J gene is TRBJ2-7, the V gene TRBV4-3; perhaps TRBD2 as D (5 bases). V was trimmed by 3 bases and J by 3 bases, leaving 15 bases between them. CDR3 length: 15 residues. Per the germline V gene, CDR1 is LGHNA and CDR2 is YSLEER. This CDR3 reads CASSHQVTGNYEQYF. Here the CDR3 DNA reads TGCGCCAGCAGCCACCAGGTGACGGGGAACTACGAGCAGTACTTC.

This rearrangement joins TRBV7-2 to TRBJ1-6; D gene unclear. The CDR3 has 14 residues. CDR1 is SGHTA, CDR2 FQGNSA, per germline. Trimming pared 1 base from V and 13 bases from J, leaving 14 bases between. The CDR3 is CASSLGTGKRPLHF. Written as DNA, the CDR3 is TGTGCCAGCAGCTTAGGGACCGGGAAAAGGCCCCTCCACTTT.

V and J are TRBV11-3 and TRBJ2-7; unclear D gene. Germline CDR1 is SGHNT and CDR2 is YENEEA. The CDR3 is 12 amino acids. Trimming pared 5 bases from V and 2 bases from J, leaving 7 bases between. CDR3: CASSLLPYEQYF. CDR3 DNA sequence: TGTGCCAGCAGCCTCCTCCCCTACGAGCAGTACTTC.

The chain has TRBV5-4 and TRBJ2-5; 9 bases fit TRBD1. In germline, CDR1 is SGHNT, CDR2 YYREEE (reference sequence). Unmatched junction bases numbered 7, after V lost 0 bases and J lost 4 bases. The CDR3 sequence is 16 residues long. CDR3 residues: CASSLAQGASGETQYF. In nucleotides, the CDR3 is TGTGCCAGCAGCTTGGCACAGGGGGCTAGTGGAGAGACCCAGTACTTC.

The chain recombines TRBV25-1 with TRBJ1-1, with TRBD1 matching 7 bases. The CDR3 consists of 13 residues. V trimming: 4 bases; J trimming: 8 bases; junction bases outside the gene matches: 7. Germline CDR1 and CDR2: MGHDK and SYGVNS. The CDR3, as DNA: TGTGCCAGCAGTGTCACAGGGGCGACAGAAGCTTTCTTT. Translated, it gives CASSVTGATEAFF.

This clone was observed once. The chain is built from TRBV2 and TRBJ2-3, with 11 bases aligning to TRBD2. Unmatched junction bases numbered 5, after V lost 2 bases and J lost 1 base. The CDR3 contains 17 residues. Germline V lookup: CDR1 SNHLY, CDR2 FYNNEI. The CDR3 here is CASSEIRGLAGTDTQYF. The CDR3, as DNA: TGTGCCAGCAGTGAAATTCGGGGACTAGCGGGCACAGATACGCAGTATTTT.

This chain connects TRBV29-1 to TRBJ2-1, with D maybe TRBD2 (5 bases). V lost 4 bases and J lost 0, with 13 bases in between. The CDR3 has 15 residues. Germline V lookup: CDR1 SQVTM, CDR2 ANQGSEA. The CDR3 protein is CSVAYGVNSYNEQFF. As DNA, the CDR3 is TGCAGCGTTGCATACGGGGTGAACTCCTACAATGAGCAGTTCTTC.

As to this clone: The same CDR3 is also encoded by other DNA sequences in this sample. This rearrangement joins TRBV29-1 to TRBJ2-2, with 7 bases identical to TRBD2. Trimming cost V 3 bases and J 3 bases; bases outside gene matches: 4. The length of the CDR3 is 14 residues. In germline, CDR1 is SQVTM, CDR2 ANQGSEA. CDR3 nucleotide sequence: TGCAGCGTTGACGAGCGGGGCGACACCGGGGAGCTGTTTTTT. It encodes CSVDERGDTGELFF.

The chain joins TRBV18 to TRBJ2-1; possibly TRBD1 for D (6 bases). V lost 9 bases and J lost 0, with 12 bases in between. Germline V gene data show CDR1 as KGHSH and CDR2 as LQKENI. The CDR3 totals 14 residues. Here the CDR3 DNA reads TGTGCCAGTCTCGGACAGAGCTCCTACAATGAGCAGTTCTTC. Its translation: CASLGQSSYNEQFF.

The chain is built from TRBV2 and TRBJ1-5; TRBD1 is a possible D gene (6 bases). This CDR3 has 15 amino acids. The V end lost 2 bases, the J end lost 5 bases, and 13 bases lay between the germline ends. CDR1 SNHLY and CDR2 FYNNEI come from the germline V gene. Written as DNA, the CDR3 is TGTGCCAGCAGTGAACTAGGGACAATTGATCAGCCCCAGCATTTT. It yields the protein CASSELGTIDQPQHF.

The chain joins TRBV10-2 to TRBJ2-3, with TRBD2 matching 11 bases. Per the germline V gene, CDR1 is WSHSY and CDR2 is SAAADI. V shed 10 bases and J 3 bases; nucleotides not matched to a gene: 18. The CDR3 loop spans 18 amino acids. The CDR3 reads CAIQQGLAGGRGTDTQYF. As DNA, the CDR3 is TGCGCCATCCAACAGGGGCTAGCGGGGGGCCGGGGAACAGATACGCAGTATTTT.

CDR3 protein: CASSQGSYGTQYF. The CDR3 coding sequence is TGTGCCAGCAGCCAGGGGAGCTACGGTACGCAGTATTTT. The chain carries TRBV28 and TRBJ2-3; tentatively, D is TRBD1 (6 bases). Per the germline V gene, CDR1 is MDHEN and CDR2 is SYDVKM. This CDR3 is built from 13 residues. Trimming pared 6 bases from V and 8 bases from J, leaving 15 bases between.

This chain uses TRBV7-2 with TRBJ2-3; 7 bases are shared with TRBD2. Germline V gives CDR1 SGHTA, CDR2 FQGNSA. There are 14 residues in the CDR3. V gave up 6 bases and J gave up 3 bases; unmatched junction bases: 6. The CDR3 sequence: CASRGGLVTDTQYF. The DNA for the CDR3 is TGTGCCAGCAGAGGTGGACTAGTGACAGATACGCAGTATTTT.

The chain is built from TRBV7-9 and TRBJ1-4; D unclear. Germline V gene lookup returns CDR1 SEHNR and CDR2 FQNEAQ (reference sequence). The CDR3 is 14 residues long. The ends were cut back, 5 bases at V and 8 bases at J, with 15 bases in the middle. CDR3 amino acids: CASSPPRPGEKLFF. CDR3 DNA: TGTGCCAGCAGCCCACCTCGTCCGGGGGAAAAACTGTTTTTT.

This clone was recorded once. This chain connects TRBV6-5 to TRBJ1-4; D call uncertain. CDR3 length: 13 residues. Germline V gene lookup returns CDR1 MNHEY and CDR2 SVGAGI. V was clipped by 6 bases and J by 5 bases, with 10 bases between them. CDR3 nucleotides: TGTGCCAGCAGGAGGGTCCCGAATGAAAAACTGTTTTTT. Its translation is CASRRVPNEKLFF.